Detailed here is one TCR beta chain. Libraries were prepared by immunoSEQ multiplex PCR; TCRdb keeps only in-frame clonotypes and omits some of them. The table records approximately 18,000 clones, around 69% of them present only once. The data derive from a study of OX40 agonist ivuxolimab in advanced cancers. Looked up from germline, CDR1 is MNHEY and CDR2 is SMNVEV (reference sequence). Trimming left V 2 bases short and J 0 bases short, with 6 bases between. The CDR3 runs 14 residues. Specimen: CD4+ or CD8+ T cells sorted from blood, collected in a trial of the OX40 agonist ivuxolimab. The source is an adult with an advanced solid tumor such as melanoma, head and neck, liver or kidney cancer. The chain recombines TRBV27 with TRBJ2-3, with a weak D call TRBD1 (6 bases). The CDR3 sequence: CASSLGQSTDTQYF. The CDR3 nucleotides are TGTGCCAGCAGTTTAGGACAGAGCACAGATACGCAGTATTTT.